A selection of T cell receptor beta chains follows, all from one sample in a study of blood T cell repertoires in COVID-19. Here immunoSEQ multiplex PCR was the method, and the copy in TCRdb shows in-frame clones only, minus some. This table holds nearly 80,000 clones, 80% found once. Sequencing was performed on peripheral blood. The receptor set was obtained from a man in his sixties with active or convalescent COVID-19. Both conserved end residues are part of each CDR3. A D gene is named only where the DNA matches it firmly. Some rows have no size entry. The others give once, few or many, or a class for an expanded clone.

J: TRBJ2-1; size: NA; V: TRBV15; D: TRBD2; CDR3: CATSRATSGGARSYNEQFF; DNA: TGTGCCACCAGCAGAGCGACTAGCGGGGGGGCACGCTCCTACAATGAGCAGTTCTTC
J: TRBJ1-1; size: NA; V: TRBV5-1; D: NA; CDR3: CASSLRDTLATEAFF; DNA: TGCGCCAGCAGCTTGCGGGACACGCTTGCCACTGAAGCTTTCTTT
J: TRBJ1-5; size: NA; V: TRBV19; D: TRBD1; CDR3: CASSMAQGAKQPQHF; DNA: TGTGCCAGTAGTATGGCGCAGGGGGCGAAACAGCCCCAGCATTTT
J: TRBJ2-5; size: NA; V: TRBV19; D: TRBD1; CDR3: CASSSGQERETQYF; DNA: TGTGCCAGTAGTAGCGGACAGGAACGAGAGACCCAGTACTTC
J: TRBJ2-3; size: NA; V: TRBV12-3/TRBV12-4; D: NA; CDR3: CASSAPKELTQYF; DNA: TGTGCCAGCAGTGCCCCCAAGGAGTTGACGCAGTATTTT
J: TRBJ2-1; size: NA; V: TRBV19; D: NA; CDR3: CASSIEGSSYNEQFF; DNA: TGTGCCAGTAGTATTGAAGGGAGCTCCTACAATGAGCAGTTCTTC
J: TRBJ1-1; size: NA; V: TRBV30; D: NA; CDR3: CAWTENWGGGTEAFF; DNA: TGTGCCTGGACCGAAAACTGGGGGGGCGGCACTGAAGCTTTCTTT
J: TRBJ2-3; size: NA; V: TRBV18; D: TRBD2; CDR3: CASSRTSGEGDTQYF; DNA: TGTGCCAGCTCTCGGACTAGCGGGGAGGGAGATACGCAGTATTTT
J: TRBJ2-1; size: once; V: TRBV5-6; D: NA; CDR3: CASSPRGAFYNEQFF; DNA: TGTGCCAGCAGCCCCAGGGGGGCCTTCTACAATGAGCAGTTCTTC
J: TRBJ1-4; size: NA; V: TRBV12-3/TRBV12-4; D: TRBD1; CDR3: CASSSRDRALFF; DNA: TGTGCCAGCAGTTCCCGGGACAGGGCCCTCTTTTTT
J: TRBJ1-2; size: once; V: TRBV7-2; D: NA; CDR3: CASSQRRAGSGYTF; DNA: TGTGCCAGCAGCCAACGACGGGCAGGGTCAGGCTACACCTTC
J: TRBJ2-7; size: few; V: TRBV6-5; D: NA; CDR3: CASSLVFHSYEQYF; DNA: TGTGCCAGCAGTTTAGTCTTTCACTCCTACGAGCAGTACTTC
J: TRBJ2-3; size: NA; V: TRBV6-5; D: TRBD2; CDR3: CASSYRLAGYTQYF; DNA: TGTGCCAGCAGTTACCGCCTAGCGGGGTATACGCAGTATTTT
J: TRBJ1-3; size: NA; V: TRBV19; D: NA; CDR3: CASSIPRESGLRNTIYF; DNA: TGTGCCAGTAGTATACCGAGGGAGTCGGGTCTGCGAAACACCATATATTTT
J: TRBJ2-3; size: NA; V: TRBV19; D: NA; CDR3: CASSIDPPGGGQDTQYF; DNA: TGTGCCAGTAGTATAGATCCCCCTGGCGGGGGCCAAGATACGCAGTATTTT
J: TRBJ2-7; size: NA; V: TRBV7-2; D: NA; CDR3: CASSLVGQSYEQYF; DNA: TGTGCCAGCAGCTTAGTCGGACAGAGCTACGAGCAGTACTTC
J: TRBJ2-3; size: NA; V: TRBV11-3; D: TRBD2; CDR3: CASSLTRTSGGAHTQYF; DNA: TGTGCCAGCAGCTTAACACGGACTAGCGGGGGGGCACATACGCAGTATTTT
J: TRBJ1-1; size: many; V: TRBV30; D: NA; CDR3: CARRAMNTEAFF; DNA: TGTGCCCGCAGGGCAATGAACACTGAAGCTTTCTTT
J: TRBJ2-4; size: NA; V: TRBV5-1; D: NA; CDR3: CASSFGEKINIQYF; DNA: TGCGCCAGCAGCTTTGGGGAGAAGATAAACATTCAGTACTTC
J: TRBJ1-6; size: NA; V: TRBV6-5; D: TRBD1; CDR3: CASSYSDRGYNSPLHF; DNA: TGTGCCAGCAGTTATTCCGACAGGGGCTATAATTCACCCCTCCACTTT
J: TRBJ2-5; size: NA; V: TRBV11-2; D: NA; CDR3: CASSSQLGQGRGETQYF; DNA: TGTGCCAGCAGCTCCCAATTGGGGCAGGGCCGAGGAGAGACCCAGTACTTC
J: TRBJ2-1; size: NA; V: TRBV7-9; D: TRBD2; CDR3: CASSASGGAGREQFF; DNA: TGTGCCAGCAGCGCAAGCGGGGGGGCGGGTCGTGAGCAGTTCTTC
J: TRBJ1-2; size: NA; V: TRBV2; D: NA; CDR3: CASSEQGYYGYTF; DNA: TGTGCCAGCAGTGAACAGGGGTACTATGGCTACACCTTC
J: TRBJ2-3; size: NA; V: TRBV9; D: NA; CDR3: CASSVVINRGRIDTQYF; DNA: TGTGCCAGCAGCGTAGTGATCAACCGGGGTAGGATAGATACGCAGTATTTT
J: TRBJ1-2; size: NA; V: TRBV27; D: NA; CDR3: CASSLMGQHGYTF; DNA: TGTGCCAGCAGTTTGATGGGACAACATGGCTACACCTTC
J: TRBJ1-3; size: NA; V: TRBV2; D: NA; CDR3: CASSEGGGGFSGNTIYF; DNA: TGTGCCAGCAGTGAAGGTGGGGGAGGGTTCTCTGGAAACACCATATATTTT
J: TRBJ2-1; size: NA; V: TRBV18; D: TRBD2; CDR3: CASSPQVFGLAAYNEQFF; DNA: TGTGCCAGCTCACCACAAGTTTTTGGACTAGCGGCCTACAATGAGCAGTTCTTC
J: TRBJ1-2; size: NA; V: TRBV4-1; D: TRBD1; CDR3: CASSQVDRAVYGYTF; DNA: TGCGCCAGCAGCCAAGTTGACAGGGCCGTCTATGGCTACACCTTC
J: TRBJ2-7; size: NA; V: TRBV13; D: TRBD1; CDR3: CASSFLAGGPQQYF; DNA: TGTGCCAGCAGCTTCTTGGCAGGGGGCCCCCAGCAGTACTTC
J: TRBJ2-5; size: NA; V: TRBV9; D: TRBD2; CDR3: CASSPQRGDQETQYF; DNA: TGTGCCAGCAGCCCGCAGCGGGGGGATCAAGAGACCCAGTACTTC
J: TRBJ2-7; size: NA; V: TRBV9; D: NA; CDR3: CASSQGVETYEQYF; DNA: TGTGCCAGCAGCCAAGGGGTAGAGACCTACGAGCAGTACTTC
J: TRBJ1-6; size: NA; V: TRBV3-1/TRBV3-2; D: NA; CDR3: CASIPLTDLDSPLHF; DNA: TGTGCCAGCATCCCGCTGACAGACCTGGATTCACCCCTCCACTTT
J: TRBJ2-5; size: NA; V: TRBV27; D: NA; CDR3: CASSYTVQETQYF; DNA: TGTGCCAGCAGTTATACGGTCCAAGAGACCCAGTACTTC
J: TRBJ1-2; size: NA; V: TRBV7-9; D: NA; CDR3: CASSLDPGGEKIYGYTF; DNA: TGTGCCAGCAGCTTAGATCCTGGGGGGGAAAAGATTTATGGCTACACCTTC
J: TRBJ1-2; size: NA; V: TRBV18; D: TRBD1; CDR3: CASSKTGGTSYTF; DNA: TGTGCCAGCTCAAAGACAGGGGGAACGAGCTACACCTTC
J: TRBJ1-5; size: NA; V: TRBV6-5; D: NA; CDR3: CASSYSRPGLQPQHF; DNA: TGTGCCAGCAGTTACTCGAGACCAGGGCTGCAGCCCCAGCATTTT
J: TRBJ1-1; size: NA; V: TRBV19; D: NA; CDR3: CASSTGHPNTEAFF; DNA: TGTGCCAGTAGCACCGGACATCCGAACACTGAAGCTTTCTTT
J: TRBJ2-7; size: NA; V: TRBV7-3; D: TRBD1; CDR3: CASSRRQGGEQYF; DNA: TGTGCCAGCAGCAGAAGACAGGGCGGCGAGCAGTACTTC
J: TRBJ2-3; size: NA; V: TRBV27; D: NA; CDR3: CASRLNQGFRTDTQYF; DNA: TGTGCCAGCAGATTAAATCAGGGGTTTCGCACAGATACGCAGTATTTT
J: TRBJ2-2; size: NA; V: TRBV6-6; D: TRBD2; CDR3: CASSWTSLNTGELFF; DNA: TGTGCCAGCAGTTGGACTAGCCTGAACACCGGGGAGCTGTTTTTT
J: TRBJ1-6; size: NA; V: TRBV11-2; D: NA; CDR3: CASSLGQMNSPLHF; DNA: TGTGCCAGCAGCTTAGGGCAGATGAATTCACCCCTCCACTTT
J: TRBJ1-5; size: NA; V: TRBV2; D: NA; CDR3: CASSYTGYQPQHF; DNA: TGTGCCAGCAGTTACACAGGGTACCAGCCCCAGCATTTT
J: TRBJ1-3; size: NA; V: TRBV25-1; D: NA; CDR3: CASRPRGPSGNTIYF; DNA: TGTGCCAGCCGGCCCAGGGGTCCCTCTGGAAACACCATATATTTT
J: TRBJ2-6; size: NA; V: TRBV7-2; D: TRBD2; CDR3: CASSISGLLGANVLTF; DNA: TGTGCCAGCAGTATTAGCGGGCTCCTAGGGGCCAACGTCCTGACTTTC
J: TRBJ2-7; size: NA; V: TRBV6-5; D: TRBD1; CDR3: CATSGAGGPYEQYF; DNA: TGTGCCACCTCGGGGGCAGGGGGCCCATACGAGCAGTACTTC
J: TRBJ2-3; size: NA; V: TRBV7-2; D: NA; CDR3: CASSLQTQPTDTQYF; DNA: TGTGCCAGCAGCTTACAAACACAGCCTACAGATACGCAGTATTTT
J: TRBJ2-1; size: NA; V: TRBV7-8; D: TRBD1; CDR3: CASSLETGVYNEQFF; DNA: TGTGCCAGCAGCTTAGAGACAGGGGTGTACAATGAGCAGTTCTTC
J: TRBJ2-3; size: few; V: TRBV6-5; D: TRBD2; CDR3: CASRRLAGGDTQYF; DNA: TGTGCCAGCAGAAGACTAGCGGGGGGAGATACGCAGTATTTT
J: TRBJ2-3; size: NA; V: TRBV4-2; D: TRBD2; CDR3: CASSQDQSGGSTDTQYF; DNA: TGTGCCAGCAGCCAAGATCAAAGCGGGGGGAGCACAGATACGCAGTATTTT
J: TRBJ1-6; size: NA; V: TRBV7-8; D: TRBD1; CDR3: CASSTGTANNSPLHF; DNA: TGTGCCAGCAGCACCGGGACAGCTAATAATTCACCCCTCCACTTT
J: TRBJ1-1; size: NA; V: TRBV5-8; D: NA; CDR3: CASSLVSGWTDNTEAFF; DNA: TGTGCCAGCAGCTTGGTATCAGGGTGGACGGACAACACTGAAGCTTTCTTT
J: TRBJ1-2; size: NA; V: TRBV7-9; D: TRBD1; CDR3: CASSPAAYRGKYGYTF; DNA: TGTGCCAGCAGCCCGGCGGCTTACAGGGGGAAATATGGCTACACCTTC
J: TRBJ1-2; size: NA; V: TRBV6-6; D: TRBD1; CDR3: CASSSSGGARGYTF; DNA: TGTGCCAGCAGTTCCTCAGGGGGGGCCAGGGGCTACACCTTC
J: TRBJ2-1; size: NA; V: TRBV6-5; D: TRBD2; CDR3: CASSYRAGGHNEQFF; DNA: TGTGCCAGCAGTTACCGAGCGGGGGGCCACAATGAGCAGTTCTTC
J: TRBJ2-2; size: NA; V: TRBV19; D: TRBD2; CDR3: CASSTWTSGNTGELFF; DNA: TGTGCCAGTAGTACTTGGACTAGCGGGAACACCGGGGAGCTGTTTTTT
J: TRBJ2-6; size: NA; V: TRBV4-3; D: TRBD1; CDR3: CASSQEGTGSWSGANVLTF; DNA: TGCGCCAGCAGCCAAGAAGGGACAGGGTCATGGTCTGGGGCCAACGTCCTGACTTTC
J: TRBJ1-1; size: NA; V: TRBV3-1/TRBV3-2; D: TRBD1; CDR3: CASSQGTGGLREAFF; DNA: TGTGCCAGCAGCCAGGGGACAGGGGGTTTGCGTGAAGCTTTCTTT